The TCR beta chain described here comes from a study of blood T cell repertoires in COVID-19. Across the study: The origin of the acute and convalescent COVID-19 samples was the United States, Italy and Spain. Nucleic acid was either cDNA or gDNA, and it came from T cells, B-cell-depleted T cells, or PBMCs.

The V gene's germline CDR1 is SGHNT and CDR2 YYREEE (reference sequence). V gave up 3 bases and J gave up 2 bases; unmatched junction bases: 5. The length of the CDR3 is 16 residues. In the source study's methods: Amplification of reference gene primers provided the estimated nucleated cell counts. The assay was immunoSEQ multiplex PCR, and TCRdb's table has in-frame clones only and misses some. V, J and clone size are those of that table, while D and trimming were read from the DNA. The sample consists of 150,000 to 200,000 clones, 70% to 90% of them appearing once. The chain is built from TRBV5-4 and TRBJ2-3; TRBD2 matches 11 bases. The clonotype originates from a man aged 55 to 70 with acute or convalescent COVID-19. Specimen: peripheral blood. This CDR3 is CASSSTSGTNTDTQYF. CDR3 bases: TGTGCCAGCAGCTCGACTAGCGGGACGAACACAGATACGCAGTATTTT.